This TCR beta chain emerged from a study of lymphopenia after photon versus proton radiotherapy. The J segment lost 6 bases and the V segment lost 4 bases, leaving 6 bases of the junction unmatched. This CDR3 has 14 amino acids. The germline V gene encodes CDR1 LNHDA and CDR2 SQIVND (reference sequence). Assay: immunoSEQ multiplex PCR; the TCRdb copy retains only in-frame clones and omits some. This table has approximately 30,000 clones, about four fifths appearing once. The study's findings and limits: In patients who died, overall survival fell as post-nadir TCR diversity dropped more. Post-nadir diversity loss with photons came from oligoclonal expansion, particularly CD8+ Temra cells. Relative stability marked proton patients; photon patients lost diversity and naive cells. Authors raise, but do not show, better survival with proton therapy.

Points on this clone: As yet, its antigen is unknown.

The V and J genes are TRBV19 and TRBJ2-1; 7 bases agree with TRBD1. The receptor was derived from a middle-aged man with gastric cancer. Sequenced material: peripheral blood, taken from a patient treated with photon-based radiotherapy. The CDR3 nucleotides read TGTGCCAGTAGTAACGGACAGGTAATCAATGAGCAGTTCTTC. Protein product: CASSNGQVINEQFF.